The present T cell receptor beta chain was sequenced within a study of blood T cell repertoires in COVID-19. Study-wide background: The United States, Italy and Spain supplied acute and convalescent COVID-19 samples.

The repertoire was sequenced with immunoSEQ multiplex PCR; TCRdb's copy has only in-frame clones and lacks some. This sample has roughly 120,000 clones, with 70% to 90% found just once. Germline loops: CDR1 LNHNV, CDR2 YYDKDF (reference sequence). V lost 2 bases, J lost 1 base, and 5 bases stayed unmatched. The CDR3 is 18 residues long. This chain links TRBV15 with TRBJ2-2; 12 nucleotides line up with TRBD2. Input material: peripheral blood. This TCR was recovered from a woman aged 45-59 years with acute or convalescent COVID-19. The CDR3 DNA reads as TGTGCCACCAGCAGATTTCAGGGACTAGCGGGGAACACCGGGGAGCTGTTTTTT. Its translation is CATSRFQGLAGNTGELFF.